These 26 T cell receptor beta chains came from one sample sequenced in a study of neurological immune-mediated disorders. TCRdb reprocessed the 5' RACE reads via MiXCR and lists one record per CDR3 protein. The data contain under 60,000 distinct CDR3 sequences, around 17% of them singletons. The sample comprised PBMCs. Receptor source: a man aged 55 to 69 in good health.

This clonotype was recorded many times. The rearrangement links TRBV28 to TRBJ2-1, with unresolved D. CDR1 MDHEN and CDR2 SYDVKM come from the germline V gene. V gave up 6 bases and J gave up 2 bases, with 11 bases separating them. The CDR3 is 14 residues long. In nucleotides, the CDR3 is TGTGCCAGCAGCCCCCCTGAACCCTACAATGAGCAGTTCTTC. Its protein product is CASSPPEPYNEQFF.

This clonotype was found many times. The J gene is TRBJ2-3, the V gene TRBV7-2; a possible D gene is TRBD1 (5 bases). Looked up from germline, CDR1 is SGHTA and CDR2 is FQGNSA. The CDR3 is 14 amino acids. Trimming left V 3 bases short and J 5 bases short, with 12 bases between. The DNA of the CDR3 is TGTGCCAGCAGCTTTGGGGCAGACTTAGATACGCAGTATTTT. This translates into CASSFGADLDTQYF.

This clonotype has a count of ten or more. In nucleotides, the CDR3 is TGTGCCAGCAGCTCTCGACTAGCGGGAGATAGCGATGAGCAGTTCTTC. Its translation is CASSSRLAGDSDEQFF. V usage is TRBV11-3 and J usage is TRBJ2-1, with 12 bases lining up with TRBD2. CDR3 length: 16 amino acids. The germline V gene has CDR1 SGHNT and CDR2 YENEEA. The V and J ends lost 4 bases and 8 bases, in that order; junction bases with no gene match: 9. Full variable domain (missing parts from reference TRBV11-3 and TRBJ2-1): EAGVVQSPRYKIIEKKQPVAFWCNPISGHNTLYWYLQNLGQGPELLIRYENEEAVDDSQLPKDRFSAERLKGVDSTLKIQPAELGDSAVYLCASSSRLAGDSDEQFFGPGTRLTVL.

The chain recombines TRBV6-5 with TRBJ2-2, with 9 bases that match TRBD1. This CDR3 is 15 amino acids long. V lost 0 bases and J lost 8; bases outside the gene matches: 4. Germline CDR1 and CDR2: MNHEY and SVGAGI. Written as DNA, the CDR3 is TGTGCCAGCAGTTACTCGGGACAGGGAGGTGGGGAGCTGTTTTTT. Its protein product is CASSYSGQGGGELFF.

This clonotype came up many times. The chain employs TRBV6-1 and TRBJ2-7, with 8 bases lining up with TRBD1. Germline V gene lookup returns CDR1 MNHNS and CDR2 SASEGT. With 9 bases clipped from V and 5 bases from J, the junction kept 12 bases outside the gene matches. This CDR3 has 14 amino acids. The CDR3 bases are TGTGCCAGTATAGAGCAGGGGGCAGGCGACGAGCAGTACTTC. Protein sequence: CASIEQGAGDEQYF.

This clonotype was recorded at least ten times. V is TRBV5-1 and J is TRBJ2-7; TRBD2 matches 11 bases. Germline CDR1 and CDR2: SGHRS and YFSETQ. The length of the CDR3 is 14 residues. The V gene end was trimmed by 4 bases and the J gene end by 4 bases; junction bases not matched to a gene: 4. The DNA for the CDR3 is TGCGCCAGCAGCCCTAGCGGGAGGTTTTACGAGCAGTACTTC. This sequence encodes CASSPSGRFYEQYF.

The rearrangement joins TRBV2 to TRBJ2-7; D not certain. The V gene lost 6 bases and the J gene lost 10 bases, with 31 bases spanning the gap. The CDR3 extends over 17 amino acids. Per the germline V gene, CDR1 is SNHLY and CDR2 is FYNNEI. For the CDR3, the DNA is TGTGCCAGCAGGGACCGGACCCCGGGTGCTACCACAGCAAAACAGTACTTC. Translating gives CASRDRTPGATTAKQYF. The full variable domain, with the rest looked up from reference TRBV2 and TRBJ2-7, is EPEVTQTPSHQVTQMGQEVILRCVPISNHLYFYWYRQILGQKVEFLVSFYNNEISEKSEIFDDQFSVERPDGSNFTLKIRSTKLEDSAMYFCASRDRTPGATTAKQYFGPGTRLTVT.

This clonotype was observed many times. The chain links TRBV7-2 to TRBJ2-1; D is possibly TRBD2 (5 bases). Germline-derived CDR1 and CDR2 are SGHTA and FQGNSA. This CDR3 is built from 15 residues. The V end lost 8 bases, the J end lost 1 base, and 15 bases lay between the germline ends. The CDR3 reads CASAMGSASYNEQFF. The CDR3 DNA sequence: TGTGCCAGCGCGATGGGTAGCGCTTCCTACAATGAGCAGTTCTTC. Full variable domain (outside the CDR3, taken from reference TRBV7-2 and TRBJ2-1): GAGVSQSPSNKVTEKGKDVELRCDPISGHTALYWYRQSLGQGLEFLIYFQGNSAPDKSGLPSDRFSAERTGGSVSTLTIQRTQQEDSAVYLCASAMGSASYNEQFFGPGTRLTVL.

Note on this clonotype: Given a much more abundant clone one base away, this may be a read error. CDR3 residues: CANSFGQVAYEQYF. CDR3 bases: TGTGCCAACAGCTTCGGGCAAGTTGCCTACGAGCAGTACTTC. The chain links TRBV5-6 to TRBJ2-7; no reliable D call. Germline V gene data show CDR1 as SGHDT and CDR2 as YYEEEE. This CDR3 is 14 amino acids long.

This clonotype showed up many times. V and J are TRBV5-1 and TRBJ2-5; 10 nucleotides align to TRBD1. CDR3 length equals 13 residues. Germline lookup yields CDR1 SGHRS and CDR2 YFSETQ. V dropped 4 bases and J dropped 5; count of bases not matched to a gene: 2. The CDR3 DNA reads TGCGCCAGCAGCAGGGGACAGGGGGAGACCCAGTACTTC. This encodes CASSRGQGETQYF.

This clonotype was counted ten times or more. The V gene is TRBV28, the J gene TRBJ2-3, with 7 bases aligning to TRBD1. The ends lost 6 bases at V and 6 bases at J; junction bases unmatched: 9. This CDR3 has 14 amino acids. Germline-derived CDR1 and CDR2 are MDHEN and SYDVKM. CDR3 residues: CASSLGQVLDTQYF. DNA for the CDR3: TGTGCCAGCAGCTTAGGACAGGTCTTGGATACGCAGTATTTT.

At least ten counts were recorded for this clonotype. The gene calls are TRBV7-9 and TRBJ2-7; D may be TRBD1 (5 bases). Trimming stripped 6 bases from V and 2 bases from J, with 8 bases between. This CDR3 has 12 amino acids. CDR1 is SEHNR and CDR2 is FQNEAQ in the germline V gene (reference sequence). The CDR3 protein is CASRQGTYEQYF. The CDR3, as DNA: TGTGCCAGCAGGCAGGGCACCTACGAGCAGTACTTC.

As for this clonotype: A much larger clone is a single base away; this may be a read error. The CDR3: CSTRGELATGEQYF. The DNA of the CDR3 is TGCAGTACTAGAGGGGAACTAGCTACGGGAGAGCAGTACTTC. The genes are TRBV20-1 and TRBJ2-7; D perhaps matches TRBD2 (6 bases). Germline V gives CDR1 DFQATT, CDR2 SNEGSKA (reference sequence). The CDR3 is made up of 14 amino acids.

This clonotype was seen many times. CDR3 in amino acids: CASSLALGTNTEAFF. CDR3 coding DNA: TGTGCCAGCAGCTTGGCTTTGGGCACCAACACTGAAGCTTTCTTT. The rearrangement joins TRBV5-6 to TRBJ1-1; D is undetermined. The V and J ends lost 0 bases and 2 bases respectively, with 11 bases between them. The CDR3 runs 15 residues. Germline V gene data show CDR1 as SGHDT and CDR2 as YYEEEE.

V is TRBV5-1 and J is TRBJ2-7; 7 bases are shared with TRBD1. V dropped 1 base and J dropped 3; count of bases not matched to a gene: 7. CDR3 length: 15 amino acids. The germline gives CDR1 SGHRS, CDR2 YFSETQ. The CDR3 loop reads CASSLTTGDYYEQYF. CDR3 nucleotides: TGCGCCAGCAGCTTGACTACAGGGGATTACTACGAGCAGTACTTC.

This clonotype has ten or more counts. The chain uses TRBV7-6 and TRBJ2-2, with no clear D. The V gene's germline CDR1 is SGHVS and CDR2 FNYEAQ. Trimming pared 3 bases from V and 0 bases from J, leaving 5 bases between. There are 14 residues in the CDR3. The CDR3 loop reads CASSFSPNTGELFF. The CDR3, as DNA: TGTGCCAGCAGCTTTAGCCCGAACACCGGGGAGCTGTTTTTT.

The chain uses TRBV6-6 and TRBJ2-5, with TRBD1 matching 7 bases. The CDR3 runs to 13 residues. CDR1 and CDR2 from the germline V gene are MNHNY and SVGAGI (reference sequence). Unmatched junction bases numbered 6, after V lost 6 bases and J lost 5 bases. The CDR3 DNA is TGTGCCAGCAGCCTCGGACAGGCGGAGACCCAGTACTTC. It encodes CASSLGQAETQYF.

This clonotype was seen ten or more times. This sequence joins TRBV5-1 and TRBJ2-1; 10 bases map to TRBD2. This CDR3 is built from 14 residues. The germline V gene has CDR1 SGHRS and CDR2 YFSETQ. After removal of 2 bases from V and 8 bases from J, the junction contained 4 bases not matched to a gene. The CDR3 sequence is CASSLAGGLDEQFF. In DNA form, the CDR3 reads TGCGCCAGCAGCTTAGCGGGAGGGTTGGATGAGCAGTTCTTC.

The chain couples TRBV6-2 or TRBV6-3 to TRBJ2-1; D might be TRBD1 or TRBD2, each matching 5 bases. The CDR3 contains 17 residues. Looked up from germline, CDR1 is MNHEY and CDR2 is SVGEGT. Trimming took off 2 bases at V and 2 bases at J, with 16 bases between the two ends. Here the CDR3 DNA reads TGTGCCAGCAGTTACCCTTCTCGGGGACCGACCTACAATGAGCAGTTCTTC. This encodes CASSYPSRGPTYNEQFF.

This clonotype has ten or more counts. The V and J genes are TRBV20-1 and TRBJ2-1, with TRBD2 matching 10 bases. The CDR3 loop spans 17 amino acids. Germline V gives CDR1 DFQATT, CDR2 SNEGSKA (reference sequence). The V segment lost 1 base and the J segment 3 bases; nucleotides outside the gene matches: 9. The CDR3 loop reads CSARVLAGGTNYNEQFF. CDR3 sequence (DNA): TGCAGTGCTAGAGTTTTAGCGGGAGGCACTAACTACAATGAGCAGTTCTTC.

This clonotype has ten or more counts. V and J are TRBV29-1 and TRBJ1-2; 9 bases are a match to TRBD1. Looked up from germline, CDR1 is SQVTM and CDR2 is ANQGSEA. V gave up 7 bases and J gave up 1 base; unmatched junction bases: 7. The CDR3 has 14 amino acids. The CDR3 reads CSARRGQGNYGYTF. The CDR3, as DNA: TGCAGCGCCCGTAGGGGACAGGGTAACTATGGCTACACCTTC.

Remarks on this clonotype: An end of the junction does not agree with germline; a read error may underlie this. The genes are TRBV29-1 and TRBJ1-1; no definite D call. Germline V lookup: CDR1 SQVTM, CDR2 ANQGSEA. The CDR3 extends over 13 amino acids. CDR3 sequence: CSVRSTVNTEASF. CDR3 sequence (DNA): TGCAGCGTTCGCTCGACGGTGAACACTGAAGCTTCCTTT.

This clonotype was counted ten times or more. J is TRBJ2-1 and V is TRBV3-1; 9 nucleotides line up with TRBD1. The V segment lost 3 bases and the J segment 3 bases; nucleotides outside the gene matches: 9. Germline assignment: CDR1 LGHDT and CDR2 YNNKEL (reference sequence). This CDR3 has 17 residues. The CDR3 loop reads CASSQGYGTGSYNEQFF. The CDR3 DNA sequence: TGTGCCAGCAGCCAGGGTTACGGGACAGGGAGCTACAATGAGCAGTTCTTC.

This clonotype has ten or more counts. The CDR3 DNA sequence: TGTGCCAGCAGTGCCCCTAGGGGGGACAGCTACGAGCAGTACTTC. Its translation is CASSAPRGDSYEQYF. This rearrangement joins TRBV25-1 to TRBJ2-7; D might be TRBD1 (7 bases). The CDR3 contains 15 residues. CDR1 MGHDK and CDR2 SYGVNS come from the germline V gene. V was clipped by 4 bases and J by 3 bases, with 16 bases between them.

There are many counts of this clonotype. The chain has TRBV29-1 and TRBJ2-7, with 8 bases fitting TRBD2. The germline gives CDR1 SQVTM, CDR2 ANQGSEA. This CDR3 has 14 amino acids. V dropped 5 bases and J dropped 6; count of bases not matched to a gene: 12. The CDR3 spells CSVLDVAGGLEQYF. The CDR3 region has the DNA TGCAGCGTTCTAGACGTCGCGGGGGGCCTCGAGCAGTACTTC.

This clonotype was recorded many times. The V gene is TRBV5-1, the J gene TRBJ2-1; 8 positions agree with TRBD1. CDR3 size: 13 residues. Trimming cost V 0 bases and J 9 bases; bases outside gene matches: 2. The germline V gene encodes CDR1 SGHRS and CDR2 YFSETQ. The CDR3 loop is CASSLDRGTEQFF. The CDR3 bases are TGCGCCAGCAGCTTGGACAGGGGGACTGAGCAGTTCTTC.